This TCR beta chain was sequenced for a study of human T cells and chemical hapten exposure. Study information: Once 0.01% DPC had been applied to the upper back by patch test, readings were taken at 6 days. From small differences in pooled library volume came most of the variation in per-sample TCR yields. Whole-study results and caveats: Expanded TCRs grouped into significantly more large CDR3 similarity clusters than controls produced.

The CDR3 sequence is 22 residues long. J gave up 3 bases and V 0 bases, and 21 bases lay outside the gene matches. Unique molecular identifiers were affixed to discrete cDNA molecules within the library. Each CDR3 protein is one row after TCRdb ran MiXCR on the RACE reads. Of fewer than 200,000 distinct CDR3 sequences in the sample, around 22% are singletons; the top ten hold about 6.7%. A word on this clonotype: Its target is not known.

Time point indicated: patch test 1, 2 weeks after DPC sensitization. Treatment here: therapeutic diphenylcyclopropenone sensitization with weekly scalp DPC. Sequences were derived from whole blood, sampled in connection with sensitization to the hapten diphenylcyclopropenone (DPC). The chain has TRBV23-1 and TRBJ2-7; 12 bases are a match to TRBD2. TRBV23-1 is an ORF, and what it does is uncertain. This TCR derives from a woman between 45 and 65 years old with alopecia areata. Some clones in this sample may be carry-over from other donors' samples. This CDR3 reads CASSQSVRNGLAGSRPLYEQYF. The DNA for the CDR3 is TGCGCCAGCAGTCAATCCGTAAGGAACGGACTAGCGGGATCCCGGCCTCTCTACGAGCAGTACTTC.